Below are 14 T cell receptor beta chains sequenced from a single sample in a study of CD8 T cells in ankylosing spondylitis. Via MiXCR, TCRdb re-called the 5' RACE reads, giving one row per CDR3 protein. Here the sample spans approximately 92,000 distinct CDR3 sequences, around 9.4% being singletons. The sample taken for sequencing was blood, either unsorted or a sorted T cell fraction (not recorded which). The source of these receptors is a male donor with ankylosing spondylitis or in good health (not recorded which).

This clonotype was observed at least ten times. The chain's CDR3 is CASSYEENEQFF. CDR3 nucleotide sequence: TGTGCCAGCAGTTACGAGGAGAATGAGCAGTTCTTC. This chain uses TRBV6-7 with TRBJ2-1, with D uncertain. TRBV6-7 belongs to the ORF category, with a function that is uncertain. Trimming shortened V by 2 bases and J by 7 bases, and 6 bases separated the two germline ends. This CDR3 has 12 amino acids.

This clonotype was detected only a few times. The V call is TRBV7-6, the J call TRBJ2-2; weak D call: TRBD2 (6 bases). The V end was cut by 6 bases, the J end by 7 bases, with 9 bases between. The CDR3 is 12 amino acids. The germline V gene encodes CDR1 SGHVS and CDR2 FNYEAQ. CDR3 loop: CASSWEDGELFF. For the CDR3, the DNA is TGTGCCAGCAGTTGGGAGGACGGGGAGCTGTTTTTT.

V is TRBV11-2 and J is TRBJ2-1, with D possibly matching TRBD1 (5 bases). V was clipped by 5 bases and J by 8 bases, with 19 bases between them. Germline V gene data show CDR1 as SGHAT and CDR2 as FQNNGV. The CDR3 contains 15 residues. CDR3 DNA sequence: TGTGCCAGCAGCACAGACAGTCCTTTCCCCGATGAGCAGTTCTTC. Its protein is CASSTDSPFPDEQFF.

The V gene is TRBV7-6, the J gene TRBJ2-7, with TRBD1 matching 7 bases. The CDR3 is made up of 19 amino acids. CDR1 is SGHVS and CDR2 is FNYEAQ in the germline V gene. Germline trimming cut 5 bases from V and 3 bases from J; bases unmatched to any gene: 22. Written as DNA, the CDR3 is TGTGCCAGCAGCCGTTCAGCGATTGCCGCAGGGGGTACGGGCTACGAGCAGTACTTC. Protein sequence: CASSRSAIAAGGTGYEQYF.

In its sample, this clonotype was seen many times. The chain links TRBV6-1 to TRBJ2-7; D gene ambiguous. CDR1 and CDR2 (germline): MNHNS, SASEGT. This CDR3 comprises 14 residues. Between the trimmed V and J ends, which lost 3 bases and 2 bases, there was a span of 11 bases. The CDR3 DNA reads TGTGCCAGCAGTGAGACCCTCCGGGCCTACGAGCAGTACTTC. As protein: CASSETLRAYEQYF.

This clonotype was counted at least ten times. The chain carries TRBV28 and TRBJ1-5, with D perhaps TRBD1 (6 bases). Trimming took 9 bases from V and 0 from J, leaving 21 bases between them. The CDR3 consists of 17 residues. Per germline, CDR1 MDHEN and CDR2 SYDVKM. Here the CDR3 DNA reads TGTGCCAGTCTTACCGCAGGGGATCCGTATAGCAATCAGCCCCAGCATTTT. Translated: CASLTAGDPYSNQPQHF.

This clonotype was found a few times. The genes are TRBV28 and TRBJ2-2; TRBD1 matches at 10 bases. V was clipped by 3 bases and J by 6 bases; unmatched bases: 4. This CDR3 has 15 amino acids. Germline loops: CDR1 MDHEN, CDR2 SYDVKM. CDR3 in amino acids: CASSFGTGAAGELFF. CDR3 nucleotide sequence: TGTGCCAGCAGTTTCGGGACAGGGGCGGCCGGGGAGCTGTTTTTT.

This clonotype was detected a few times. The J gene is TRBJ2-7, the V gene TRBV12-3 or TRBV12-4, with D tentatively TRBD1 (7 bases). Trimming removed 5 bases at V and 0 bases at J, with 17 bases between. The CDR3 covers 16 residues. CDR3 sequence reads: CASSPSRGRSSYEQYF. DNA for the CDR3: TGTGCCAGCAGTCCGTCCAGGGGGAGGAGCTCCTACGAGCAGTACTTC.

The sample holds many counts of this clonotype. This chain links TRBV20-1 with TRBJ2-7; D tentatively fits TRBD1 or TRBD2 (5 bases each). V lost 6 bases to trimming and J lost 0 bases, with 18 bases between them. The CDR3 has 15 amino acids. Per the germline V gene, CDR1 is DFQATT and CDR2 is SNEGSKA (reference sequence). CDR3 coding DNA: TGCAGTGCCGATGCTAGGGGAGCCCCCTCCTACGAGCAGTACTTC. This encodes CSADARGAPSYEQYF.

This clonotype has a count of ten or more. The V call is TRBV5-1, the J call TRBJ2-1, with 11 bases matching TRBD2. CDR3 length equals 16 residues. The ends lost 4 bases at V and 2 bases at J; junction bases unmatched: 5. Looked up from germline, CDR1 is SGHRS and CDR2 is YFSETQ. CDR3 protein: CASSPLAGGTYNEQFF. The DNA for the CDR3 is TGCGCCAGCAGCCCTCTAGCGGGGGGCACCTACAATGAGCAGTTCTTC.

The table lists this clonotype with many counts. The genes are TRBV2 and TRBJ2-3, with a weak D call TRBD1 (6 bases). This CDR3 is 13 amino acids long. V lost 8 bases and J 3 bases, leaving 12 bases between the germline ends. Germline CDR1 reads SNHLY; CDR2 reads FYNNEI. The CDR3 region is CASGRDITDTQYF. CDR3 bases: TGTGCCAGCGGTCGGGACATAACAGATACGCAGTATTTT.

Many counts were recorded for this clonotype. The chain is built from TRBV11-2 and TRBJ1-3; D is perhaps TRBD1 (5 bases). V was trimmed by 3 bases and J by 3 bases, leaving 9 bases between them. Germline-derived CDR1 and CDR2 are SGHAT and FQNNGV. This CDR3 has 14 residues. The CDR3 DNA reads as TGTGCCAGCAGCTTCCCGGGGCGTGGAAACACCATATATTTT. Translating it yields CASSFPGRGNTIYF.

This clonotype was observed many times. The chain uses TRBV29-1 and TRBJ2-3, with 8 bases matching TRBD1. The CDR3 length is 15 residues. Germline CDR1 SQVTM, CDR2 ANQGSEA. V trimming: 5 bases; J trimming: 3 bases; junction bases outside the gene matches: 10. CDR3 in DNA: TGCAGCGTTCACCCGGACAGGGATGGGACAGATACGCAGTATTTT. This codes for CSVHPDRDGTDTQYF.

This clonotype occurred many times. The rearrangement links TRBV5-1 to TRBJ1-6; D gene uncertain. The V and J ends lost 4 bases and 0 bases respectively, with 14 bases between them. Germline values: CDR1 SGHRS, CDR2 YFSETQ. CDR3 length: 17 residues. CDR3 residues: CASSPEGSSSYNSPLHF. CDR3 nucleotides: TGCGCCAGCAGCCCCGAGGGCAGTAGCTCCTATAATTCACCCCTCCACTTT.